Here is one T cell receptor (beta chain) with its context. The antigen is not known. The record originates from a study of radiation and T cells in renal cell carcinoma. Points from the study as a whole: In blood, top tumor clones expanded by 2 weeks, shrinking by 4. Pretreatment tumor biopsies were lacking, so baseline clonotypes are unknown.

Germline CDR1 and CDR2: MDHEN and SYDVKM. This CDR3 is 12 amino acids long. V lost 9 bases and J lost 4, with 13 bases in between. Assay: immunoSEQ multiplex PCR; the TCRdb copy retains only in-frame clones and omits some. The sample contains some 100,000 clones, 75% to 85% of which appear only once. Time point in this sample: blood 4 weeks post-SBRT, at nephrectomy. Treatment of the sample: 15 Gy SBRT to primary tumor, nephrectomy 4 weeks later. Clear cell pathology was present in this patient's renal cell carcinoma. This chain links TRBV28 with TRBJ2-7; weak D call: TRBD2 (6 bases). This TCR came from a man in his 60s with renal cell carcinoma. Source: blood, taken from a patient whose treatment included radiotherapy and nephrectomy. The CDR3 nucleotides are TGTGCCAGTTCGGGACTTACGTACGAGCAGTACTTC. The encoded protein is CASSGLTYEQYF.